The following is a T cell receptor beta chain sequence with its context. Its antigen remains unknown. The data belong to a study of CXCR3-negative and CXCR3-positive naive CD8 T cells. Notes on the study in general: After cryopreservation, expression of CXCR3 was partially reduced, and most assays were run with fresh PBMCs. When CXCR3-positive naive cells were set against CXCR3-negative naive cells, the former had more hydrophobic TRB CDR3s. Both naive subsets, CXCR3-negative and CXCR3-positive, displayed similar TRBV-TRBJ usage, unlike memory cells.

Researchers prepared the TRB cDNA libraries using 5' RACE with UMI labels. After re-calling the 5' RACE reads, TCRdb lists one entry per CDR3 protein, DNA absent. This sample's table reports tens of thousands of distinct CDR3 sequences. The CDR3 has 15 residues. Germline lookup yields CDR1 MNHEY and CDR2 SMNVEV (reference sequence). CD45RO-CCR7+CD27+CD95- marked naive CD8+ T cells. The sequence came from a human donor in good health. Some clones in this sample may be carry-over from other donors' samples. The chain uses TRBV27 and TRBJ2-1. The sample taken for sequencing was naive CXCR3- CD8+ T cells from blood. Indicated subset: CD45RO-CCR7+CD27+CD95- naive CD8+ T cells lacking CXCR3 (TNR3-). The CDR3 sequence: CASSLIVGSYNEQFF.